This TCR beta chain was identified during a study of blood T cell repertoires in COVID-19. Whole-study context: There were acute and convalescent COVID-19 samples, and they came from the United States, Italy and Spain.

The V gene lost 4 bases and the J gene lost 3 bases, with 12 bases spanning the gap. Germline loops: CDR1 SQVTM, CDR2 ANQGSEA. CDR3 length: 13 amino acids. In the authors' methods: From reference gene primer amplification, estimates of nucleated cell counts were derived. TCRdb's copy holds only in-frame clones and misses some; the assay was immunoSEQ multiplex PCR. That table supplies the V and J calls and clone size; D and trimming were determined from the DNA. The profile shows more than 90,000 clones, less than 80% of them singletons. The chain links TRBV29-1 to TRBJ2-5; D possibly corresponds to TRBD2 (6 bases). Sequenced input: peripheral blood. The TCR sequence derives from a man aged 50 to 59 with acute or convalescent COVID-19. CDR3 sequence (DNA): TGCAGCGTTGCAAGGAGGGTTGAAGAGACCCAGTACTTC. The encoded protein is CSVARRVEETQYF.